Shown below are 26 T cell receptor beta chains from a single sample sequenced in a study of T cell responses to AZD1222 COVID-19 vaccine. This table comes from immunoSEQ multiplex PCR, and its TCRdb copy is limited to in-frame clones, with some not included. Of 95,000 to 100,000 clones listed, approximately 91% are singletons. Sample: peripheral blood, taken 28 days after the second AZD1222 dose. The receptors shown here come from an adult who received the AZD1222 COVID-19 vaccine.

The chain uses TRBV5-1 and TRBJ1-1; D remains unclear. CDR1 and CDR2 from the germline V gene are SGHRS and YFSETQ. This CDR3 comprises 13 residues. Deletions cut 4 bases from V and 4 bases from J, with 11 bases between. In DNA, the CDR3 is TGCGCCAGCAGCCTCTTAGGAGGCACTGAAGCTTTCTTT. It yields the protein CASSLLGGTEAFF.

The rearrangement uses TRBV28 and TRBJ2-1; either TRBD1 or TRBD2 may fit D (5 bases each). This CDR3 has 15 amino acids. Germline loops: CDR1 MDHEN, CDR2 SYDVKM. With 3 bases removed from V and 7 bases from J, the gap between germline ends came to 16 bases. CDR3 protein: CASSLAGSPRNEQFF. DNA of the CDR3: TGTGCCAGCAGTTTGGCAGGGAGCCCTAGGAATGAGCAGTTCTTC.

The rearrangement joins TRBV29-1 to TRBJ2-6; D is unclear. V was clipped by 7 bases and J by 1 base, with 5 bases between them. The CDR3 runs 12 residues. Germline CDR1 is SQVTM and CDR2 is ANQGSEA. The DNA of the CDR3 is TGCAGCGCTAGATCTGGGGCCAACGTCCTGACTTTC. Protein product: CSARSGANVLTF.

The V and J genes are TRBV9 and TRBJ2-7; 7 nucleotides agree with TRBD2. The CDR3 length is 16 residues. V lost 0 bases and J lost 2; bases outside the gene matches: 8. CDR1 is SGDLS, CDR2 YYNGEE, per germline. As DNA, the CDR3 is TGTGCCAGCAGCGTAGGAATTGGGGGAGGGACCTACGAGCAGTACTTC. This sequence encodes CASSVGIGGGTYEQYF.

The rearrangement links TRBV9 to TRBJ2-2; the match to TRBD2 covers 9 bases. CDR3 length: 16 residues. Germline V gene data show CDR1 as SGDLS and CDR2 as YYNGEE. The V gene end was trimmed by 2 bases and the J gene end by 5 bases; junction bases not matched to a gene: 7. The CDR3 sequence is CASSVEAGGRTGELFF. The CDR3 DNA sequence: TGTGCCAGCAGCGTGGAGGCGGGAGGGCGGACCGGGGAGCTGTTTTTT.

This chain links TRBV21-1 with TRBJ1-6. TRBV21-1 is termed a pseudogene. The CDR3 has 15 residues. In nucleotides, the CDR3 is TGTGCCAGCACGGCACGGAGCTCCTATAATTCACCCCTCCACTTT. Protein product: CASTARSSYNSPLHF.

CDR3 amino acids: CASSPRGAGGPIGEQFF. In DNA, the CDR3 is TGTGCCAGCTCACCAAGGGGAGCGGGAGGGCCAATCGGTGAGCAGTTCTTC. This rearrangement joins TRBV18 to TRBJ2-1; 10 bases align to TRBD2. Germline V gene lookup returns CDR1 KGHSH and CDR2 LQKENI. There are 17 residues in the CDR3. With 2 bases clipped from V and 9 bases from J, the junction kept 13 bases outside the gene matches.

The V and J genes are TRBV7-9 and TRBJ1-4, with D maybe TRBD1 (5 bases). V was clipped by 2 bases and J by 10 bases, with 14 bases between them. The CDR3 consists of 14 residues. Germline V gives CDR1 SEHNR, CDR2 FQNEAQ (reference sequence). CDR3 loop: CASSLRGREGKLFF. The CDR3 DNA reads TGTGCCAGCAGCTTAAGGGGCAGGGAAGGAAAACTGTTTTTT. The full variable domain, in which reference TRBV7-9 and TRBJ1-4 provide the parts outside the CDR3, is DTGVSQNPRHKITKRGQNVTFRCDPISEHNRLYWYRQTLGQGPEFLTYFQNEAQLEKSRLLSDRFSAERPKGSFSTLEIQRTEQGDSAMYLCASSLRGREGKLFFGSGTQLSVL.

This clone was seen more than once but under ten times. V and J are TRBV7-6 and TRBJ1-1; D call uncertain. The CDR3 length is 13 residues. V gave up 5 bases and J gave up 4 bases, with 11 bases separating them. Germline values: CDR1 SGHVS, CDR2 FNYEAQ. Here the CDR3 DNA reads TGTGCCAGCAGCCGTTCCGAAGGCACTGAAGCTTTCTTT. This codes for CASSRSEGTEAFF. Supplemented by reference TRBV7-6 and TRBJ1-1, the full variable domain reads GAGVSQSPRYKVTKRGQDVALRCDPISGHVSLYWYRQALGQGPEFLTYFNYEAQQDKSGLPNDRFSAERPEGSISTLTIQRTEQRDSAMYRCASSRSEGTEAFFGQGTRLTVV.

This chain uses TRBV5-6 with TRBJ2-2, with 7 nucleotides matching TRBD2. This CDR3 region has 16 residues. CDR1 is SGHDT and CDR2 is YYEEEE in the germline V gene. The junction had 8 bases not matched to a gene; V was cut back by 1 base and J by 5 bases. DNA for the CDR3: TGTGCCAGCAGCTTGTTTGCGGGAGTCGGTACCGGGGAGCTGTTTTTT. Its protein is CASSLFAGVGTGELFF.

CDR3 sequence (DNA): TGCGCCAGCAGCCAAGATTATGGGGGTCTACGTGAAAAACTGTTTTTT. It is translated as CASSQDYGGLREKLFF. The gene calls are TRBV4-1 and TRBJ1-4, with a possible D match to TRBD1 (5 bases). The CDR3 extends over 16 amino acids. Trimming removed 0 bases at V and 7 bases at J, with 15 bases between. Germline CDR1 is MGHRA and CDR2 is YSYEKL.

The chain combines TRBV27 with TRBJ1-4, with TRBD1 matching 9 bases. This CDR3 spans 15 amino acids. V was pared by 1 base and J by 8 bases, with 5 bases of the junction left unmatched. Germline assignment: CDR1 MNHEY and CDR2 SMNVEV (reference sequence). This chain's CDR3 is CASSLFGTGIEKLFF. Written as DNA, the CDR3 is TGTGCCAGCAGTTTATTTGGGACAGGGATAGAAAAACTGTTTTTT. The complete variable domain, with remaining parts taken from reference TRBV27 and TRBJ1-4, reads EAQVTQNPRYLITVTGKKLTVTCSQNMNHEYMSWYRQDPGLGLRQIYYSMNVEVTDKGDVPEGYKVSRKEKRNFPLILESPSPNQTSLYFCASSLFGTGIEKLFFGSGTQLSVL.

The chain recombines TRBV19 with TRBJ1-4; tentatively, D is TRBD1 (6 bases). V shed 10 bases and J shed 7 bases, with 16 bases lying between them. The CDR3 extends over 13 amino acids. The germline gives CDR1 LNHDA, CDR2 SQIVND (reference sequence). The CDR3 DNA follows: TGTGCCACCGAGCAAGGGGGGGGTGAAAAACTGTTTTTT. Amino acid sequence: CATEQGGGEKLFF.

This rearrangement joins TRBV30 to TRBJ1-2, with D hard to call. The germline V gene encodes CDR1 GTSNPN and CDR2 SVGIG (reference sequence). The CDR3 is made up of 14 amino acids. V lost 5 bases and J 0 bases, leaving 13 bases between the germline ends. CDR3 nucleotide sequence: TGTGCCTGGCAGACGACGATTTCTAACTATGGCTACACCTTC. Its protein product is CAWQTTISNYGYTF.

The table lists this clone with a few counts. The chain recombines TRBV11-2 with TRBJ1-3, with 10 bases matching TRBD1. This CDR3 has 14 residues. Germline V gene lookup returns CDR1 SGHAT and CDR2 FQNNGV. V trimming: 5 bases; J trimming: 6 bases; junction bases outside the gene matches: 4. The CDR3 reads CASSPTGGPNTIYF. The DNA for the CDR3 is TGTGCCAGCAGCCCGACAGGGGGCCCAAACACCATATATTTT.

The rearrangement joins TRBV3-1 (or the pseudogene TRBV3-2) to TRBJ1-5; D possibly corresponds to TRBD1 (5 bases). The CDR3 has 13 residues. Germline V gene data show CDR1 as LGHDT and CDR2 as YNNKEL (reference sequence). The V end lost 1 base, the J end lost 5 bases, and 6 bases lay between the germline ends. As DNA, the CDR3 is TGTGCCAGCAGCCAAGCACAGGATCAGCCCCAGCATTTT. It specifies CASSQAQDQPQHF.

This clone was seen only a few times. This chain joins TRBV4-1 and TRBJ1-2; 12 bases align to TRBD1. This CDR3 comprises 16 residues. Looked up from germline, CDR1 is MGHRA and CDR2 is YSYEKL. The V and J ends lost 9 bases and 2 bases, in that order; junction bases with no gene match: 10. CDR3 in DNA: TGCGCCAGTCTTCCGGGACAGGGGGCTTCCAACTATGGCTACACCTTC. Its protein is CASLPGQGASNYGYTF.

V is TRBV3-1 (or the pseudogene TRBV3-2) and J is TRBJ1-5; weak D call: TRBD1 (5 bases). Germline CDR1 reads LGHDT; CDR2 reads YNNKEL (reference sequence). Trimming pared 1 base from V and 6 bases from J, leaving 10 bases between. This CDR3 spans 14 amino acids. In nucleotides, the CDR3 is TGTGCCAGCAGCCAAGGCGCAGGGCCTCAGCCCCAGCATTTT. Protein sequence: CASSQGAGPQPQHF.

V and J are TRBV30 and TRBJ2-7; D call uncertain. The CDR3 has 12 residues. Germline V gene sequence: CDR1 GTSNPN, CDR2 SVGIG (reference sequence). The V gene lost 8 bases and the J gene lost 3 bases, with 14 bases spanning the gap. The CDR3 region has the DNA TGTGCCATCCAGAACGGCGGCTACGAGCAGTACTTC. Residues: CAIQNGGYEQYF.

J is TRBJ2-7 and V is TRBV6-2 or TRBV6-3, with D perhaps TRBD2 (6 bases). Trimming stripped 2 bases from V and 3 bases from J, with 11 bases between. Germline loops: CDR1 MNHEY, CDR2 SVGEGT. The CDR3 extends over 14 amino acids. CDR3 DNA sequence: TGTGCCAGCAGTTACGGCGGGGAACTCTACGAGCAGTACTTC. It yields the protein CASSYGGELYEQYF.

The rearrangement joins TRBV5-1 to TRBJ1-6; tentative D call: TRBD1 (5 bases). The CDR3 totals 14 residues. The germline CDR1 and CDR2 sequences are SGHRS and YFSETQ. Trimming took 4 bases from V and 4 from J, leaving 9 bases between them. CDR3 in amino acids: CASSQGDYNSPLHF. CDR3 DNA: TGCGCCAGCAGCCAGGGTGATTATAATTCACCCCTCCACTTT.

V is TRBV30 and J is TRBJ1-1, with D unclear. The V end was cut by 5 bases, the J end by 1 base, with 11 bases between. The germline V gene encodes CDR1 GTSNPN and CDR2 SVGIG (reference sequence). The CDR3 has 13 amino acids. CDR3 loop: CAWDRLRNTEAFF. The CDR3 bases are TGTGCCTGGGACCGACTGAGGAACACTGAAGCTTTCTTT.

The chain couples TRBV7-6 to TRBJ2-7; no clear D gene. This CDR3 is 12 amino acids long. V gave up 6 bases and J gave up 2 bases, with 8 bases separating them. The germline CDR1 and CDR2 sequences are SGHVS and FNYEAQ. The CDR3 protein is CASSIDPYEQYF. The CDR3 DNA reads TGTGCCAGCAGTATTGACCCCTACGAGCAGTACTTC.

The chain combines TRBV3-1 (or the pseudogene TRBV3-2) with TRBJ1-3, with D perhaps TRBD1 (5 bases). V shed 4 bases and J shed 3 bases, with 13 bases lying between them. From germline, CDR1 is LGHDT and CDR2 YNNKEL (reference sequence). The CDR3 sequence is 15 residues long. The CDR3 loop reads CASSPASGVGNTIYF. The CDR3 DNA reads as TGTGCCAGCAGCCCAGCTTCGGGGGTTGGAAACACCATATATTTT.

The CDR3 nucleotides are TGTGCCACCCAGGGGCTTTCGGGCAATGAGCAGTTCTTC. Its translation: CATQGLSGNEQFF. The V gene is TRBV24-1, the J gene TRBJ2-1, with D possibly TRBD1 on 6 matching bases. Between the trimmed V and J ends, which lost 9 bases and 6 bases, there was a span of 14 bases. Germline CDR1 reads KGHDR; CDR2 reads SFDVKD. CDR3 length: 13 amino acids.

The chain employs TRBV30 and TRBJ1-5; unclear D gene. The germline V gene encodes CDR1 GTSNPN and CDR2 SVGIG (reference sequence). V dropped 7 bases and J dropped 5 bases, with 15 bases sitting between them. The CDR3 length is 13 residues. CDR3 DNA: TGTGCCTTGACGTCGGGGATCGATCAGCCCCAGCATTTT. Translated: CALTSGIDQPQHF.